This T cell receptor (beta chain) is from a study of T cells in Graves' hyperthyroidism and ophthalmopathy. Study-level points and caveats: Blood samples included most of the expanded thyroid clonotypes exceeding 0.001. Before onset, ophthalmopathy was predicted by the model a median around 6 months earlier.

Amplification of TCR beta CDR3 regions used RNA as the template. Initially, a first-round RT-PCR of the TCR CDR3 employed the HTBI primer set. MiXCR was run by TCRdb on the multiplex PCR reads, yielding one entry per CDR3 protein. The data show a few hundred thousand distinct CDR3 sequences, 25% seen once. These patients, aged 18 to 65, had recently diagnosed hyperthyroidism lasting under 2 months. Pregnant or lactating patients were excluded, as were those with uncontrolled infection or other autoimmune disease. This clonotype was recorded a few times. Its antigen is as yet unknown. The receptor's source is a man aged 50-59 years with Graves' hyperthyroidism. Sequences were obtained from blood.

CDR3 DNA sequence: TGTGCCAGCAGTTTTAAGGGCGTAGGTACTGAAGCTTTCTTT. This encodes CASSFKGVGTEAFF. The genes are TRBV27 and TRBJ1-1; no clear D. V was trimmed by 3 bases and J by 5 bases, leaving 13 bases between them. There are 14 residues in the CDR3. CDR1 is MNHEY and CDR2 is SMNVEV in the germline V gene (reference sequence).